This T cell receptor (beta chain) appears in the sequencing data of a study of T cell responses to AZD1222 COVID-19 vaccine. Study-level results: The donor group comprised mostly white British people and more females; the analysis possibly underestimated clonal diversity.

In regard to this clone: Its antigen is not identified.

Here immunoSEQ multiplex PCR was the method, and the copy in TCRdb shows in-frame clones only, minus some. Of 180,000 or so clones in the sample, about 87% were seen once. The CDR3 loop spans 16 amino acids. Germline V gene lookup returns CDR1 GTSNPN and CDR2 SVGIG (reference sequence). V lost 1 base, J lost 2 bases, and 18 bases lay in between. The rearrangement links TRBV30 to TRBJ2-7; D might be TRBD2 (6 bases). Specimen: peripheral blood, collected 28 days after the second dose of the MenACWY control vaccine. This TCR derives from an adult who received the MenACWY meningococcal vaccine as a control. CDR3 amino acids: CAWSGQPWTNTYEQYF. In DNA form, the CDR3 reads TGTGCCTGGAGTGGGCAGCCTTGGACTAATACCTACGAGCAGTACTTC.